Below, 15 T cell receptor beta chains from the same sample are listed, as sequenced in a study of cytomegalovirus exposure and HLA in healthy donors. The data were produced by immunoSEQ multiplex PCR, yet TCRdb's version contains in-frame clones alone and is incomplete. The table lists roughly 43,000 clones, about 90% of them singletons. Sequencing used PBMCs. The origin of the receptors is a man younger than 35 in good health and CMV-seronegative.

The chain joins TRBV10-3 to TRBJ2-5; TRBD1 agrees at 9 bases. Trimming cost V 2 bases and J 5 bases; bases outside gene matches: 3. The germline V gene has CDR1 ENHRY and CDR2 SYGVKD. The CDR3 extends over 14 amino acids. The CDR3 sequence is CAISELTGGETQYF. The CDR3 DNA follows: TGTGCCATCAGTGAGCTGACAGGGGGGGAGACCCAGTACTTC.

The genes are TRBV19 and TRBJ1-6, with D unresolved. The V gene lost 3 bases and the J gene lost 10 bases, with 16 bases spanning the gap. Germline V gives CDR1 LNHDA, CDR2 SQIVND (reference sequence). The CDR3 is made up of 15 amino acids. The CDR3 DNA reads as TGTGCCAGTAGTATCCGCCGGGGTCTTGAATCACCCCTCCACTTT. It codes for CASSIRRGLESPLHF.

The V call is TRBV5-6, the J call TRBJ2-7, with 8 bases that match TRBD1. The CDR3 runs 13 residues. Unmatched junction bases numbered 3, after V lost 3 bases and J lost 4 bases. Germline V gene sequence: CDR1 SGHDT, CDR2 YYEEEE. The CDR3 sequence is CASSWTGTYEQYF. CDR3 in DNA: TGTGCCAGCAGCTGGACAGGGACATACGAGCAGTACTTC.

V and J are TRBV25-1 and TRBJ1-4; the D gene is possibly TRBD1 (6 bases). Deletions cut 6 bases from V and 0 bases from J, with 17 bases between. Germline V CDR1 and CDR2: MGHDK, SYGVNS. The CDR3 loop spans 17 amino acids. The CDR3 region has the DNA TGTGCCAGCAGGGACAGTTTAGGACGGTCAACTAATGAAAAACTGTTTTTT. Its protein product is CASRDSLGRSTNEKLFF.

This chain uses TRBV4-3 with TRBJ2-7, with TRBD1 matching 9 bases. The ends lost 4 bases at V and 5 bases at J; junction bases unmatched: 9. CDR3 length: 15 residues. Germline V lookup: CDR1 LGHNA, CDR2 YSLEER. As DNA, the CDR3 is TGCGCCAGCAGCCCCGCCGGGACAGGGAATAACGAGCAGTACTTC. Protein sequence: CASSPAGTGNNEQYF.

CDR3 in amino acids: CASSKKEGNGSSGAHNEQFF. The DNA for the CDR3 is TGTGCCAGCAGCAAAAAAGAGGGGAATGGTAGCTCGGGAGCACACAATGAGCAGTTCTTC. This chain joins TRBV21-1 and TRBJ2-1; the D call TRBD2 from the table was never checked on the DNA. TRBV21-1 is noted as a pseudogene. The CDR3 is made up of 20 amino acids.

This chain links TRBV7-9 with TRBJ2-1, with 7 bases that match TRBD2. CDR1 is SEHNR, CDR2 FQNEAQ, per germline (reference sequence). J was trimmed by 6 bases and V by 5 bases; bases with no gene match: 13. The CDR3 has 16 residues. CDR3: CASSQRGQRTSNEQFF. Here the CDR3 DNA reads TGTGCCAGCAGCCAAAGAGGTCAGAGGACTAGCAATGAGCAGTTCTTC.

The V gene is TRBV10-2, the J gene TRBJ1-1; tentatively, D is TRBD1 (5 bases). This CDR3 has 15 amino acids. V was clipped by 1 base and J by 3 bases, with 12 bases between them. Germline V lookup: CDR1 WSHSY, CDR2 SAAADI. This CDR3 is CASSELGGGHTEAFF. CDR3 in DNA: TGCGCCAGCAGTGAGTTAGGCGGGGGTCACACTGAAGCTTTCTTT.

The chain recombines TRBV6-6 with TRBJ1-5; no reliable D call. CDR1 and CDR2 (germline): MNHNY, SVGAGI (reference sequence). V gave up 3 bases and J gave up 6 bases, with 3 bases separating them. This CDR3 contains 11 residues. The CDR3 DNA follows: TGTGCCAGCAGTTATAGTCAGCCCCAGCATTTT. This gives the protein CASSYSQPQHF.

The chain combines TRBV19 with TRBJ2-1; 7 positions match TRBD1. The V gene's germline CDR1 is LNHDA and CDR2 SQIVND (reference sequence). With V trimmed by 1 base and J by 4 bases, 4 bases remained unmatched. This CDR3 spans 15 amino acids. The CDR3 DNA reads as TGTGCCAGTAGTATAGGGGGGACAGTATACAATGAGCAGTTCTTC. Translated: CASSIGGTVYNEQFF.

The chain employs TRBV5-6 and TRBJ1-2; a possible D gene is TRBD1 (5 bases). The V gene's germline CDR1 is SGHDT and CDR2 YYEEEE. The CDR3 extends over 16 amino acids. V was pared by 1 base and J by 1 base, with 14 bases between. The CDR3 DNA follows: TGTGCCAGCAGCTTGCTCTGGAGGGACCTTAACTATGGCTACACCTTC. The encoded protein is CASSLLWRDLNYGYTF. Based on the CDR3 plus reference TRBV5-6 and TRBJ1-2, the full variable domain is DAGVTQSPTHLIKTRGQQVTLRCSPKSGHDTVSWYQQALGQGPQFIFQYYEEEERQRGNFPDRFSGHQFPNYSSELNVNALLLGDSALYLCASSLLWRDLNYGYTFGSGTRLTVV.

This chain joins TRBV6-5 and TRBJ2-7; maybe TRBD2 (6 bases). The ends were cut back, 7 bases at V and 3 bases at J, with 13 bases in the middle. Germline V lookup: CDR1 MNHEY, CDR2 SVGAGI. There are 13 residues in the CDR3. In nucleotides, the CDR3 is TGTGCCAGCAACCCTAGCGTTAGCTACGAGCAGTACTTC. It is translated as CASNPSVSYEQYF.

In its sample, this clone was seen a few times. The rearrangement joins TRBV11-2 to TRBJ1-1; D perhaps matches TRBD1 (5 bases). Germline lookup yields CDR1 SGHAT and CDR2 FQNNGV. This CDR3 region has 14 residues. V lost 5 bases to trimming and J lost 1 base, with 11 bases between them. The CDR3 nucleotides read TGTGCCAGCAGCGTCCTCAGGGAGAACACTGAAGCTTTCTTT. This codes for CASSVLRENTEAFF. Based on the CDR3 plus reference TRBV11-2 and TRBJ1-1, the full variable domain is EAGVAQSPRYKIIEKRQSVAFWCNPISGHATLYWYQQILGQGPKLLIQFQNNGVVDDSQLPKDRFSAERLKGVDSTLKIQPAKLEDSAVYLCASSVLRENTEAFFGQGTRLTVV.

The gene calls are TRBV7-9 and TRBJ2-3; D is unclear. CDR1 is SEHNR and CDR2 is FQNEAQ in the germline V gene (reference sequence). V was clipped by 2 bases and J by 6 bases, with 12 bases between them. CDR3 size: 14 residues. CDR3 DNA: TGTGCCAGCAGCTTACCCTACCCCGGGGATACGCAGTATTTT. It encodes CASSLPYPGDTQYF. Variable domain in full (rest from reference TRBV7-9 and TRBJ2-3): DTGVSQNPRHKITKRGQNVTFRCDPISEHNRLYWYRQTLGQGPEFLTYFQNEAQLEKSRLLSDRFSAERPKGSFSTLEIQRTEQGDSAMYLCASSLPYPGDTQYFGPGTRLTVL.

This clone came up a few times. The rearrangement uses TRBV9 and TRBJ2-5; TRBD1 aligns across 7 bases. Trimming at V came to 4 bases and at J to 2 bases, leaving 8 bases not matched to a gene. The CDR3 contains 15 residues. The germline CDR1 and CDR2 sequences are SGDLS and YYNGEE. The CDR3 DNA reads TGTGCCAGCAGCACTGGACAGGAGATACAAGAGACCCAGTACTTC. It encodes CASSTGQEIQETQYF. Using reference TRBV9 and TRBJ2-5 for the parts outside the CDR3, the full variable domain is DSGVTQTPKHLITATGQRVTLRCSPRSGDLSVYWYQQSLDQGLQFLIQYYNGEERAKGNILERFSAQQFPDLHSELNLSSLELGDSALYFCASSTGQEIQETQYFGPGTRLLVL.